The clone carrying this TCR beta chain turned up a few times. The entry originates in a study of T-cell reconstitution after alpha-beta-depleted transplantation in children. Trimming removed 3 bases from V and 6 bases from J, with 11 bases in between. There are 14 residues in the CDR3. Construction of the TCRbeta library involved unique molecular identifiers. Each CDR3 protein is one row after TCRdb ran MiXCR on the PCR reads. Among approximately 520,000 distinct CDR3 sequences listed, 30% to 35% were seen once. This TCR was sampled from a human donor who donated a stem cell graft to a child with aplastic anemia. The chain uses TRBV12-3 or TRBV12-4 and TRBJ1-4, with D perhaps TRBD1 (5 bases). Specimen: PBMCs from the stem cell graft donor, collected from the stem cell graft. Here the CDR3 DNA reads TGTGCCAGCAGTTTGGGACCTACCGATGAAAAACTGTTTTTT. This encodes CASSLGPTDEKLFF.